This T cell receptor beta chain was found in a study of blood T cell repertoires in COVID-19. Overall study: There were acute and convalescent COVID-19 samples, and they came from the United States, Italy and Spain. PBMCs, B-cell-depleted T cells, or T cells were the source of the cDNA or gDNA that made up the material.

In the source study's methods: Researchers report that nucleated cell counts were estimated from reference gene primer amplification. TCRdb's copy holds only in-frame clones and misses some; the assay was immunoSEQ multiplex PCR. The V and J calls and clone size were taken over from that table, and D and trimming were inferred from the DNA. The repertoire consists of 92,000 or so clones, with 88% occurring once and the leading ten covering roughly 0.51%. Trimming took off 6 bases at V and 0 bases at J, with 15 bases between the two ends. Germline V CDR1 and CDR2: SNHLY, FYNNEI. There are 16 residues in the CDR3.

The source is a man in his fifties or sixties with acute or convalescent COVID-19. Sequenced sample: peripheral blood. V is TRBV2 and J is TRBJ1-3, with TRBD1 as a possible D gene (6 bases). DNA of the CDR3: TGTGCCAGCAGCCGCTCGGGGGGCGGCTCTGGAAACACCATATATTTT. Its translation is CASSRSGGGSGNTIYF.